Here is one T cell receptor (beta chain) with its context. As yet, its antigen is unknown. These data originate in a study of shared clonotypes between healthy human individuals. General study points: The generation probabilities recorded for non-shared clonotypes fell below those of clonotypes shared by all four donors.

Naive CD8 cells were CD45RO-negative, positively selected for CCR7, excluding terminally differentiated effector memory CD45RA+ cells. Trimming shortened V by 2 bases and J by 7 bases, and 15 bases separated the two germline ends. CDR1 and CDR2 from the germline V gene are MNHEY and SVGAGI. This CDR3 contains 15 residues. TCRdb's copy holds only in-frame clones and misses some; the assay was immunoSEQ multiplex PCR. The repertoire includes approximately 590,000 clones, 95% to 96% of them detected once, and 0.085% to 0.11% sits in the top ten. The receptor was derived from a woman aged 30 to 39 in good health. This chain joins TRBV6-5 and TRBJ1-5; possibly TRBD1 for D (5 bases). The sequenced sample was naive CD8+ T cells sorted from blood. CDR3 DNA sequence: TGTGCCAGCAGTTACGGTGAACAGGTGGGACAGCCCCAGCATTTT. It encodes CASSYGEQVGQPQHF.